These 18 T cell receptor beta chains originate from one sample sequenced in a study of Ad26.COV2.S vaccination and SARS-CoV-2 variants. The treatment: about 20 received Ad26.COV2.S at low or high dose, single or two shots; several received placebo; per-sample allocation not given. Samples came from day 63 after the first vaccine or placebo injection. Using immunoSEQ multiplex PCR, the repertoire was profiled, and TCRdb retains in-frame clones only, with some absent. The sample has some 480,000 clones, approximately 88% seen once. The specimen was peripheral blood, collected in a trial of Ad26.COV2.S vaccine versus placebo. The receptors originated from a person aged 18-60 years who received the Ad26.COV2.S COVID-19 vaccine or a placebo.

V is TRBV2 and J is TRBJ1-2; TRBD1 matches at 8 bases. The V gene end was trimmed by 6 bases and the J gene end by 4 bases; junction bases not matched to a gene: 13. Germline lookup yields CDR1 SNHLY and CDR2 FYNNEI. This CDR3 spans 16 amino acids. The CDR3 sequence is CASRGMGDRSLYGYTF. DNA of the CDR3: TGTGCCAGCAGGGGGATGGGGGACAGGTCTCTCTATGGCTACACCTTC.

This clone was seen once. This chain connects TRBV7-2 to TRBJ2-3; D perhaps matches TRBD1 (5 bases). Germline CDR1 and CDR2: SGHTA and FQGNSA. The V and J ends lost 1 base and 6 bases respectively, with 11 bases between them. The CDR3 runs 14 residues. Written as DNA, the CDR3 is TGTGCCAGCAGCTTAGTTGGGGCGACGGATACGCAGTATTTT. This codes for CASSLVGATDTQYF.

The chain recombines TRBV6-6 with TRBJ2-7; D is perhaps TRBD1 or TRBD2 (5 bases each). Trimming took 6 bases from V and 0 from J, leaving 12 bases between them. The germline gives CDR1 MNHNY, CDR2 SVGAGI (reference sequence). The CDR3 is 14 residues long. The CDR3 loop is CASSLKGSSYEQYF. The CDR3 nucleotides are TGTGCCAGCAGCCTAAAGGGGAGCTCCTACGAGCAGTACTTC.

In nucleotides, the CDR3 is TGCAGCGTCGCCCGACTAGACGGGGAGCAGTTCTTC. Translated: CSVARLDGEQFF. V usage is TRBV29-1 and J usage is TRBJ2-1; the D gene is possibly TRBD2 (6 bases). With 6 bases removed from V and 10 bases from J, the gap between germline ends came to 16 bases. The CDR3 totals 12 residues. Germline V gene sequence: CDR1 SQVTM, CDR2 ANQGSEA.

This chain joins TRBV7-2 and TRBJ2-3; D is possibly TRBD2 (6 bases). With 2 bases removed from V and 2 bases from J, the gap between germline ends came to 11 bases. CDR1 is SGHTA and CDR2 is FQGNSA in the germline V gene. The length of the CDR3 is 15 residues. The chain's CDR3 is CASSLSSDHTDTQYF. For the CDR3, the DNA is TGTGCCAGCAGCTTATCTAGCGATCACACAGATACGCAGTATTTT.

This clone was recorded only once. The CDR3 sequence is CASSLSSGGDTQYF. In DNA, the CDR3 is TGTGCCAGCAGCTTGTCTAGCGGGGGAGATACGCAGTATTTT. This chain uses TRBV7-6 with TRBJ2-3, with TRBD2 identical over 10 bases. This CDR3 contains 14 residues. V shed 3 bases and J 5 bases; nucleotides not matched to a gene: 2. The germline V gene encodes CDR1 SGHVS and CDR2 FNYEAQ. Together with reference TRBV7-6 and TRBJ2-3, the CDR3 gives the full variable domain: GAGVSQSPRYKVTKRGQDVALRCDPISGHVSLYWYRQALGQGPEFLTYFNYEAQQDKSGLPNDRFSAERPEGSISTLTIQRTEQRDSAMYRCASSLSSGGDTQYFGPGTRLTVL.

CDR3 sequence (DNA): TGTGCCAGCAGTTTAGCGGCGGGGGCGGTATACCAAGAGACCCAGTACTTC. This translates into CASSLAAGAVYQETQYF. The J gene is TRBJ2-5, the V gene TRBV28, with D perhaps matching TRBD2 (7 bases). Trimming shortened V by 2 bases and J by 0 bases, and 16 bases separated the two germline ends. There are 17 residues in the CDR3. Germline loops: CDR1 MDHEN, CDR2 SYDVKM.

The chain has TRBV5-8 and TRBJ2-1, with 10 bases identical to TRBD2. This CDR3 comprises 15 residues. The V gene end was trimmed by 4 bases and the J gene end by 4 bases; junction bases not matched to a gene: 5. Germline V CDR1 and CDR2: SGHTS, YDEGEE. CDR3 loop: CASSAGLAAYNEQFF. In DNA form, the CDR3 reads TGTGCCAGCAGCGCTGGACTAGCGGCTTACAATGAGCAGTTCTTC.

The chain has TRBV29-1 and TRBJ2-1; D gene unclear. The CDR3 is 14 amino acids. V was shortened by 5 bases and J by 5 bases, with 16 bases between the two germline ends. In germline, CDR1 is SQVTM, CDR2 ANQGSEA. CDR3 residues: CSVPPRVTDNEQFF. CDR3 in DNA: TGCAGCGTTCCCCCAAGGGTGACGGACAATGAGCAGTTCTTC.

In its sample, this clone was seen once. The chain carries TRBV6-4 and TRBJ2-7, with TRBD2 matching over 11 bases. V lost 5 bases and J lost 3; bases outside the gene matches: 9. From germline, CDR1 is MRHNA and CDR2 SNTAGT. The CDR3 is 16 amino acids. This CDR3 is CASSNLGLAGCYEQYF. In DNA, the CDR3 is TGTGCCAGCAGTAACCTTGGACTAGCGGGCTGCTACGAGCAGTACTTC.

The sample holds one count of this clone. J is TRBJ2-7 and V is TRBV2; D not certain. There are 13 residues in the CDR3. The germline V gene encodes CDR1 SNHLY and CDR2 FYNNEI. The V end lost 9 bases, the J end lost 2 bases, and 14 bases lay between the germline ends. This chain's CDR3 is CASAALAAYEQYF. CDR3 DNA: TGTGCCAGTGCGGCCCTGGCGGCCTACGAGCAGTACTTC.

The chain couples TRBV27 to TRBJ2-1; D not certain. The germline CDR1 and CDR2 sequences are MNHEY and SMNVEV (reference sequence). With 10 bases removed from V and 6 bases from J, the gap between germline ends came to 22 bases. The CDR3 is 15 residues long. The CDR3 bases are TGTGCCACCTCGCTACGAGAAGGCCGTTTCAATGAGCAGTTCTTC. This encodes CATSLREGRFNEQFF.

The sample holds one count of this clone. V is TRBV5-1 and J is TRBJ2-6; 7 bases align to TRBD2. The CDR3 runs 14 residues. V was clipped by 9 bases and J by 2 bases; unmatched bases: 5. Germline-derived CDR1 and CDR2 are SGHRS and YFSETQ. CDR3 residues: CATRGVPGANVLTF. CDR3 nucleotide sequence: TGCGCCACCCGGGGGGTTCCTGGGGCCAACGTCCTGACTTTC. Full variable domain (missing parts from reference TRBV5-1 and TRBJ2-6): KAGVTQTPRYLIKTRGQQVTLSCSPISGHRSVSWYQQTPGQGLQFLFEYFSETQRNKGNFPGRFSGRQFSNSRSEMNVSTLELGDSALYLCATRGVPGANVLTFGAGSRLTVL.

This chain joins TRBV6-5 and TRBJ1-1; a possible D gene is TRBD1 (6 bases). V lost 5 bases and J 4 bases, leaving 11 bases between the germline ends. The CDR3 totals 13 residues. CDR1 is MNHEY, CDR2 SVGAGI, per germline. The CDR3 DNA is TGTGCCAGCAGTCCGACAGGACCCACTGAAGCTTTCTTT. Protein: CASSPTGPTEAFF.

The chain has TRBV5-4 and TRBJ2-1, with 7 bases that match TRBD2. The length of the CDR3 is 15 residues. CDR1 and CDR2 (germline): SGHNT, YYREEE (reference sequence). Losses at the gene ends were 2 bases for V and 2 bases for J; bases not matched to a gene: 4. DNA for the CDR3: TGTGCCAGCAGCTTACCGGGAGGAGCCTACAATGAGCAGTTCTTC. It translates to CASSLPGGAYNEQFF.

This clone was seen a handful of times. The chain combines TRBV4-2 with TRBJ1-2; TRBD1 matches at 7 bases. V shed 0 bases, J shed 4 bases, and the junction held 14 bases outside the gene matches. The CDR3 contains 18 residues. Looked up from germline, CDR1 is LGHNA and CDR2 is YNFKEQ. The CDR3 loop is CASSQDSVGPGGGYGYTF. The DNA for the CDR3 is TGTGCCAGCAGCCAAGATTCAGTTGGCCCAGGGGGAGGCTATGGCTACACCTTC.

In this sample, this clone turned up once. V and J are TRBV18 and TRBJ2-7; TRBD2 aligns across 9 bases. V lost 3 bases, J lost 4 bases, and 1 base stayed unmatched. The V gene's germline CDR1 is KGHSH and CDR2 LQKENI. The CDR3 is made up of 13 amino acids. In DNA form, the CDR3 reads TGTGCCAGCTCACCCCTAGCGGGGTACGAGCAGTACTTC. Amino acids: CASSPLAGYEQYF.

The J gene is TRBJ1-4, the V gene TRBV5-1, with 8 bases identical to TRBD1. CDR1 is SGHRS, CDR2 YFSETQ, per germline. Germline trimming cut 0 bases from V and 4 bases from J; bases unmatched to any gene: 5. The length of the CDR3 is 16 residues. The CDR3 region is CASSLGPGQGNEKLFF. DNA for the CDR3: TGCGCCAGCAGCTTGGGGCCCGGACAGGGTAATGAAAAACTGTTTTTT.